The T cell receptor beta chain described here comes from a study of response to subunit inactivated influenza vaccine. The CDR3 sequence is 15 residues long. Germline V gene sequence: CDR1 SGHTS, CDR2 YDEGEE. Trimming pared 7 bases from V and 8 bases from J, leaving 22 bases between. TCRdb re-called the RT-PCR reads through MiXCR, storing one row per CDR3 protein. The data show 530,000 or so distinct CDR3 sequences, 14% seen once. Only a few counts were recorded for this clonotype. What it recognizes is unknown. Study outcomes and limitations: Each seasonal influenza vaccination, the authors suggested, recruits few new T cells.

The clonotype comes from a man between 50 and 59 years old who received an inactivated influenza vaccine. The chain recombines TRBV5-8 with TRBJ2-1, with TRBD1 as a possible D gene (7 bases). Source: PBMCs from blood, taken about 12 days after vaccination. CDR3 DNA: TGTGCCAGCGACCGGAGGGGGCAGGGCGCCTATGAGCAGTTCTTC. This gives the protein CASDRRGQGAYEQFF.